A single sample gave rise to the 15 T cell receptor beta chains below, sequenced in a study of T cells in Graves' hyperthyroidism and ophthalmopathy. There were TCR beta CDR3 regions amplified from RNA transcripts. During a first-round RT-PCR of the TCR CDR3, the HTBI primer set was used. Using its own MiXCR run on the multiplex PCR reads, TCRdb lists one record per CDR3 protein. The table records some 370,000 distinct CDR3 sequences, about a sixth of them present only once. The source material was blood. Receptors were obtained from a woman between 25 and 40 years old with Graves' hyperthyroidism that later progressed to Graves' ophthalmopathy.

CDR3 nucleotides: TGTGCCAGCAGCTTATTTTCCCAGGGGGCGGCTTCTGGAAACACCATATATTTT. The encoded protein is CASSLFSQGAASGNTIYF. This rearrangement joins TRBV11-2 to TRBJ1-3, with TRBD1 identical over 8 bases. The germline V gene encodes CDR1 SGHAT and CDR2 FQNNGV. This CDR3 has 18 residues. J gave up 1 base and V 2 bases, and 10 bases lay outside the gene matches.

For this clonotype: Since a much larger clone is just one base distant, this may be a read error. The chain links TRBV7-9 to TRBJ2-5; D is undetermined. The CDR3 has 14 amino acids. Germline lookup yields CDR1 SEHNR and CDR2 FQNEAQ (reference sequence). The V and J ends lost 8 bases and 1 base respectively, with 14 bases between them. This CDR3 is CASALSGVQETQYF. CDR3 DNA: TGTGCCAGCGCACTATCGGGCGTCCAAGAGACCCAGTACTTC.

This clonotype was picked up many times. The chain couples TRBV2 to TRBJ1-1; tentative D call: TRBD1 (6 bases). The germline V and J ends were trimmed by 6 bases and 1 base, with 15 bases remaining between them. This CDR3 is built from 15 residues. The germline V gene has CDR1 SNHLY and CDR2 FYNNEI. The CDR3 nucleotides read TGTGCCAGCAGGAGATCCCCGGACAGGAACACTGAAGCTTTCTTT. Translating gives CASRRSPDRNTEAFF.

This clonotype was counted ten times or more. The chain recombines TRBV28 with TRBJ2-1; the match to TRBD2 covers 7 bases. The CDR3 runs 16 residues. J gave up 4 bases and V 6 bases, and 12 bases lay outside the gene matches. Germline CDR1 reads MDHEN; CDR2 reads SYDVKM. The CDR3 DNA reads TGTGCCAGCAGCCACTACCGGGTGGGGGGGTACAATGAGCAGTTCTTC. Protein: CASSHYRVGGYNEQFF.

The rearrangement joins TRBV27 to TRBJ2-1, with TRBD2 matching over 15 bases. Per the germline V gene, CDR1 is MNHEY and CDR2 is SMNVEV (reference sequence). The CDR3 contains 15 residues. V dropped 8 bases and J dropped 10; count of bases not matched to a gene: 9. In nucleotides, the CDR3 is TGTGCCAGCTCGACCGGGACTAGCGGGAGGAGGGAGCAGTTCTTC. It encodes CASSTGTSGRREQFF.

This clonotype was seen at least ten times. The chain carries TRBV2 and TRBJ1-5; D remains ambiguous. V lost 6 bases to trimming and J lost 4 bases, with 19 bases between them. This CDR3 spans 16 amino acids. The germline gives CDR1 SNHLY, CDR2 FYNNEI. The DNA for the CDR3 is TGTGCCAGCAGACCGTCCGAAGGGCCGGGGAATCAGCCCCAGCATTTT. Translation: CASRPSEGPGNQPQHF.

V is TRBV11-2 and J is TRBJ1-2; perhaps TRBD1 as D (6 bases). The V end was cut by 5 bases, the J end by 8 bases, with 21 bases between. The CDR3 has 15 residues. In germline, CDR1 is SGHAT, CDR2 FQNNGV. Here the CDR3 reads CASSHNREKSEGYTF. CDR3 sequence (DNA): TGTGCCAGCAGCCACAACAGGGAGAAGAGTGAGGGCTACACCTTC.

This clonotype was recorded many times. This sequence joins TRBV7-8 and TRBJ2-3; tentatively, D is TRBD2 (6 bases). This CDR3 is 16 amino acids long. With 5 bases removed from V and 6 bases from J, the gap between germline ends came to 21 bases. Germline CDR1 SGHVS, CDR2 FQNEAQ. CDR3 region: CASSPLHPGVQDTQYF. The DNA for the CDR3 is TGTGCCAGCAGCCCCCTTCATCCGGGGGTGCAGGATACGCAGTATTTT.

J is TRBJ1-2 and V is TRBV4-1; D is unresolved. The CDR3 totals 15 residues. The ends were cut back, 3 bases at V and 1 base at J, with 12 bases in the middle. Germline values: CDR1 MGHRA, CDR2 YSYEKL. The CDR3: CASSHVYQLNYGYTF. CDR3 DNA sequence: TGCGCCAGCAGCCATGTTTATCAGCTTAACTATGGCTACACCTTC.

The rearrangement links TRBV24-1 to TRBJ2-3; D is ambiguous. Germline V lookup: CDR1 KGHDR, CDR2 SFDVKD. The CDR3 is 15 residues long. Trimming pared 5 bases from V and 0 bases from J, leaving 11 bases between. This CDR3 is CATSVNSESTDTQYF. CDR3 nucleotide sequence: TGTGCCACCAGTGTTAACAGCGAGAGCACAGATACGCAGTATTTT.

The table lists this clonotype with many counts. The J gene is TRBJ2-7, the V gene TRBV19, with TRBD2 matching over 8 bases. V was pared by 3 bases and J by 2 bases, with 9 bases of the junction left unmatched. The V gene's germline CDR1 is LNHDA and CDR2 SQIVND (reference sequence). CDR3 length: 16 amino acids. The CDR3 reads CASSIGGLDTTYEQYF. The CDR3 bases are TGTGCCAGTAGTATCGGGGGACTAGACACCACCTACGAGCAGTACTTC. The variable domain in full, with the rest retrieved from reference TRBV19 and TRBJ2-7, is DGGITQSPKYLFRKEGQNVTLSCEQNLNHDAMYWYRQDPGQGLRLIYYSQIVNDFQKGDIAEGYSVSREKKESFPLTVTSAQKNPTAFYLCASSIGGLDTTYEQYFGPGTRLTVT.

The rearrangement links TRBV7-2 to TRBJ2-6; D not certain. Germline V gives CDR1 SGHTA, CDR2 FQGNSA. CDR3 length equals 16 residues. V was shortened by 5 bases and J by 2 bases, with 13 bases between the two germline ends. CDR3 protein: CASSPIAGAGANVLTF. In DNA form, the CDR3 reads TGTGCCAGCAGCCCGATCGCAGGAGCTGGGGCCAACGTCCTGACTTTC.

In this sample, this clonotype turned up many times. The V and J genes are TRBV7-2 and TRBJ1-6; no firm D call. Trimming removed 5 bases at V and 7 bases at J, with 12 bases between. CDR1 is SGHTA and CDR2 is FQGNSA in the germline V gene. The CDR3 length is 14 residues. CDR3 in DNA: TGTGCCAGCAGCCTCAGAGATTCGAATTCACCCCTCCACTTT. Translating gives CASSLRDSNSPLHF.

V usage is TRBV7-9 and J usage is TRBJ2-5, with 9 bases fitting TRBD1. Germline assignment: CDR1 SEHNR and CDR2 FQNEAQ (reference sequence). The V and J ends lost 5 bases and 4 bases, in that order; junction bases with no gene match: 11. The CDR3 has 16 amino acids. As DNA, the CDR3 is TGTGCCAGCAGCACCCCGAGGGACAGGGTGGGAGAGACCCAGTACTTC. It is translated as CASSTPRDRVGETQYF. Looking up the rest from reference TRBV7-9 and TRBJ2-5 gives the full variable domain: DTGVSQNPRHKITKRGQNVTFRCDPISEHNRLYWYRQTLGQGPEFLTYFQNEAQLEKSRLLSDRFSAERPKGSFSTLEIQRTEQGDSAMYLCASSTPRDRVGETQYFGPGTRLLVL.

This clonotype has at least ten counts. The rearrangement links TRBV5-1 to TRBJ1-5; D is perhaps TRBD1 (6 bases). CDR1 and CDR2 (germline): SGHRS, YFSETQ. The CDR3 sequence is 16 residues long. Trimming removed 0 bases at V and 6 bases at J, with 16 bases between. The CDR3 DNA reads TGCGCCAGCAGCTTGGTCCCTATACAGGGTAGTCAGCCCCAGCATTTT. It specifies CASSLVPIQGSQPQHF.